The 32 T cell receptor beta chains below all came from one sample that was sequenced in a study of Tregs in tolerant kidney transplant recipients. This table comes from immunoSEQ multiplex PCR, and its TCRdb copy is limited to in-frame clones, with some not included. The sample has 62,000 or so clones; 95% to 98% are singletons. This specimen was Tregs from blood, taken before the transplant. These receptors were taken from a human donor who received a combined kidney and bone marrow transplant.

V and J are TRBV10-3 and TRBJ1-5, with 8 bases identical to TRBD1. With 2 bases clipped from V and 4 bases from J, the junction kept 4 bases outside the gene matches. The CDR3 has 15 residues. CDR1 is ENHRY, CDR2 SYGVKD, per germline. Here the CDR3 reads CAISERTGLNQPQHF. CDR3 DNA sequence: TGTGCCATCAGTGAGCGGACAGGGCTAAATCAGCCCCAGCATTTT.

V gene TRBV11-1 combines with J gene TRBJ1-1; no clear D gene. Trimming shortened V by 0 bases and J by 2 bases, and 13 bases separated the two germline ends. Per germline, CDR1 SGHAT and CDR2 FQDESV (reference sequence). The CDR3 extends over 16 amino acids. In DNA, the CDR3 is TGTGCCAGCAGCTTAGCCTTGGCAGGAAAAAACACTGAAGCTTTCTTT. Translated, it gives CASSLALAGKNTEAFF.

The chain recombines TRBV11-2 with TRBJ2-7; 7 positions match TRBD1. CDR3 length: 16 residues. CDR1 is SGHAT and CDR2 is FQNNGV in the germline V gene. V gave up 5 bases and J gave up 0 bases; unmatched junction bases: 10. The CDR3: CASSQGGRDSSYEQYF. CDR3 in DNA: TGTGCCAGCAGCCAAGGGGGCAGGGATAGCTCCTACGAGCAGTACTTC.

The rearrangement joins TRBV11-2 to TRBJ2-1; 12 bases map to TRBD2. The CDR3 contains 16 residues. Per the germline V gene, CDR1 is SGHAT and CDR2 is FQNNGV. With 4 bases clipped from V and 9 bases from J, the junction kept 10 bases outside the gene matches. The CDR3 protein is CASSWTSGNRPLEQFF. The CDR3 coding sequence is TGTGCCAGCAGCTGGACTAGCGGGAATCGCCCACTTGAGCAGTTCTTC.

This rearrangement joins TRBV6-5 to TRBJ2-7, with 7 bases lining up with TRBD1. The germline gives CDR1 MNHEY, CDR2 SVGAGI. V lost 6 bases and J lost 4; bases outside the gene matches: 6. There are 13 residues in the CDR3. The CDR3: CASRAPGQYEQYF. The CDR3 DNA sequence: TGTGCCAGCAGAGCCCCGGGACAGTACGAGCAGTACTTC.

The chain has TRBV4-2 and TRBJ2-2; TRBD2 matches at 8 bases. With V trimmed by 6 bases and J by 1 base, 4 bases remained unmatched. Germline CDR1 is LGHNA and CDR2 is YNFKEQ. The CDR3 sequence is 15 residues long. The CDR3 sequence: CASRVAGRNTGELFF. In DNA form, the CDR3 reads TGTGCCAGCAGGGTAGCGGGGCGGAACACCGGGGAGCTGTTTTTT.

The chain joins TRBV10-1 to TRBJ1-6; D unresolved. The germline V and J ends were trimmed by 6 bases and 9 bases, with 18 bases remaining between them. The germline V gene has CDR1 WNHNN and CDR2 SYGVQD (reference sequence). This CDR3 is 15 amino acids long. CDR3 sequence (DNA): TGCGCCAGCAGGGATCCGACCCGCGGGATTTCACCCCTCCACTTT. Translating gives CASRDPTRGISPLHF.

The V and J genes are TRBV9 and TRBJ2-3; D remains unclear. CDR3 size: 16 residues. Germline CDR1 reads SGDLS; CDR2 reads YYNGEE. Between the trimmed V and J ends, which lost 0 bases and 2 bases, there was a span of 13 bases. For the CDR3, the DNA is TGTGCCAGCAGCGTAGGACCCGGCCAGGCCACAGATACGCAGTATTTT. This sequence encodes CASSVGPGQATDTQYF.

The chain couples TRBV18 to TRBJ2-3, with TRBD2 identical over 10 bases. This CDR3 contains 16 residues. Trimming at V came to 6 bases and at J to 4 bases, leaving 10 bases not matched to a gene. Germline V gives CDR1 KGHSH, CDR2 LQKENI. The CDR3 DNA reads TGTGCCAGCTCTCCGCCCAGAGCGGGAGGGCCAGATACGCAGTATTTT. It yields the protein CASSPPRAGGPDTQYF.

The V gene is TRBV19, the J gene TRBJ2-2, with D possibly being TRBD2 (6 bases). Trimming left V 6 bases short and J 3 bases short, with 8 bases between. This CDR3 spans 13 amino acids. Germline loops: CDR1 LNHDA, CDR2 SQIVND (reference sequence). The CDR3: CASSTGDTGELFF. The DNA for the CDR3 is TGTGCCAGTAGCACGGGGGACACCGGGGAGCTGTTTTTT.

The CDR3 sequence is CASSPDRDTNYGYTF. The CDR3, as DNA: TGTGCCAGCTCCCCTGACCGGGACACTAACTATGGCTACACCTTC. J is TRBJ1-2 and V is TRBV18, with a tentative D call TRBD1 (6 bases). The germline V gene has CDR1 KGHSH and CDR2 LQKENI. The CDR3 sequence is 15 residues long. The V gene lost 6 bases and the J gene lost 0 bases, with 14 bases spanning the gap.

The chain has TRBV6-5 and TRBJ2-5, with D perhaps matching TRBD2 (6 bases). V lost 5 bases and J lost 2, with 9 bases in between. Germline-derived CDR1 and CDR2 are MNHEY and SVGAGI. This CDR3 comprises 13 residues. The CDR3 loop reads CASSRGRQETQYF. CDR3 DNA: TGTGCCAGCAGTCGGGGGAGGCAAGAGACCCAGTACTTC.

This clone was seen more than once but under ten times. The CDR3 region has the DNA TGTGCCAGCAGTGAAGCGCCAGGGACAGTTCACTATGGCTACACCTTC. Translation gives CASSEAPGTVHYGYTF. The chain employs TRBV2 and TRBJ1-2; 7 bases match TRBD1. Germline V gives CDR1 SNHLY, CDR2 FYNNEI. The CDR3 spans 16 residues. V trimming: 0 bases; J trimming: 3 bases; junction bases outside the gene matches: 7.

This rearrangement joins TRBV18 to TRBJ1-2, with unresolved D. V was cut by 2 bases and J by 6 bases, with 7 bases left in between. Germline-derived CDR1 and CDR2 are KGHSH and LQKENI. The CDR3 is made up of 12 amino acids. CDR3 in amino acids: CASSPSGDGYTF. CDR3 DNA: TGTGCCAGCTCACCATCCGGGGATGGCTACACCTTC. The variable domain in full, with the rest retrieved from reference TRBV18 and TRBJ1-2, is NAGVMQNPRHLVRRRGQEARLRCSPMKGHSHVYWYRQLPEEGLKFMVYLQKENIIDESGMPKERFSAEFPKEGPSILRIQQVVRGDSAAYFCASSPSGDGYTFGSGTRLTVV.

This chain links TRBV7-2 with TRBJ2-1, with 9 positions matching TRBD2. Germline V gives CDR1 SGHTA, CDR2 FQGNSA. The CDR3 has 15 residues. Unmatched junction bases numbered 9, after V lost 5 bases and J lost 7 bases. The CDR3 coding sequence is TGTGCCAGCAGCCACCCGGCGGGGGGGTGGAATGAGCAGTTCTTC. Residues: CASSHPAGGWNEQFF.

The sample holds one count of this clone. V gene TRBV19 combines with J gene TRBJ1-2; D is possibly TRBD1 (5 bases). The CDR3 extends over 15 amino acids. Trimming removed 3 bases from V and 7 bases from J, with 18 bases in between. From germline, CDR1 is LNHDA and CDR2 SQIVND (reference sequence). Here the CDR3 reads CASSIQGGGISGYTF. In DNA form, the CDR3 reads TGTGCCAGTAGTATCCAGGGTGGCGGGATTTCTGGCTACACCTTC.

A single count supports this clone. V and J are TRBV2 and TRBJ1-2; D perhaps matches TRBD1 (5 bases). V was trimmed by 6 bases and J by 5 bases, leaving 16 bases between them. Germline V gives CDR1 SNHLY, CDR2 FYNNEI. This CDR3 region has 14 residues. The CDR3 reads CASRLTRTNYGYTF. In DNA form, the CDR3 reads TGTGCCAGCAGACTCACGCGGACAAATTATGGCTACACCTTC. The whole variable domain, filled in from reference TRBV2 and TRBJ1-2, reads EPEVTQTPSHQVTQMGQEVILRCVPISNHLYFYWYRQILGQKVEFLVSFYNNEISEKSEIFDDQFSVERPDGSNFTLKIRSTKLEDSAMYFCASRLTRTNYGYTFGSGTRLTVV.

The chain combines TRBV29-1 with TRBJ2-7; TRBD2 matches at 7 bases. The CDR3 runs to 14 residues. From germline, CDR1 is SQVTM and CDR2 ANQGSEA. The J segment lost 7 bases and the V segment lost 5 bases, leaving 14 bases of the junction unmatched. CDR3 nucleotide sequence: TGCAGCGTTTCAAATCGGGGGGACCTACTGGAGCAGTACTTC. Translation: CSVSNRGDLLEQYF.

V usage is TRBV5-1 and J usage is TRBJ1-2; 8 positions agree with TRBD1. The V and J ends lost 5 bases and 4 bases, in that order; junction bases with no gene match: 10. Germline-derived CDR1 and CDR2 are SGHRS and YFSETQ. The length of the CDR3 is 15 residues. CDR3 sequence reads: CASRGLGTGSYGYTF. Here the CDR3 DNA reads TGCGCCAGCAGGGGCCTAGGGACAGGCTCCTATGGCTACACCTTC.

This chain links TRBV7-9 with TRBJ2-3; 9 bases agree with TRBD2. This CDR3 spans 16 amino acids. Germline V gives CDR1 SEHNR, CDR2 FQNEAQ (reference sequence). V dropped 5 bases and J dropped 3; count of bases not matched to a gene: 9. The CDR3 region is CASSPRAGGLTDTQYF. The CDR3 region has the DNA TGTGCCAGCAGCCCTAGAGCGGGAGGTTTGACAGATACGCAGTATTTT.

The CDR3 nucleotides read TGCGCCAGCAGCTTGGGACCGGGACAGGCAGCGCCCCTCCACTTT. It is translated as CASSLGPGQAAPLHF. V usage is TRBV5-1 and J usage is TRBJ1-6; 8 positions agree with TRBD1. The germline gives CDR1 SGHRS, CDR2 YFSETQ. V shed 0 bases and J 13 bases; nucleotides not matched to a gene: 9. The length of the CDR3 is 15 residues. Full variable domain (missing parts from reference TRBV5-1 and TRBJ1-6): KAGVTQTPRYLIKTRGQQVTLSCSPISGHRSVSWYQQTPGQGLQFLFEYFSETQRNKGNFPGRFSGRQFSNSRSEMNVSTLELGDSALYLCASSLGPGQAAPLHFGNGTRLTVT.

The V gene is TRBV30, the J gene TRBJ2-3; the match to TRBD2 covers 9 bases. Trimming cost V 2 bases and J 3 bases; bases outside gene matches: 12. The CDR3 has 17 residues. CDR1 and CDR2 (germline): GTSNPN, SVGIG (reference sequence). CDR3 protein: CAWSILAGDLNTDTQYF. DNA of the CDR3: TGTGCCTGGAGTATTTTAGCGGGGGACCTAAATACAGATACGCAGTATTTT. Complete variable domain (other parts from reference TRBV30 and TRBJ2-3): SQTIHQWPATLVQPVGSPLSLECTVEGTSNPNLYWYRQAAGRGLQLLFYSVGIGQISSEVPQNLSASRPQDRQFILSSKKLLLSDSGFYLCAWSILAGDLNTDTQYFGPGTRLTVL.

CDR3 sequence: CASSRLAGGYNEQFF. CDR3 DNA sequence: TGCGCCAGCAGCCGGCTAGCGGGAGGGTACAATGAGCAGTTCTTC. The gene calls are TRBV4-1 and TRBJ2-1, with 12 positions matching TRBD2. Looked up from germline, CDR1 is MGHRA and CDR2 is YSYEKL. There are 15 residues in the CDR3. With 4 bases clipped from V and 4 bases from J, the junction kept 2 bases outside the gene matches.

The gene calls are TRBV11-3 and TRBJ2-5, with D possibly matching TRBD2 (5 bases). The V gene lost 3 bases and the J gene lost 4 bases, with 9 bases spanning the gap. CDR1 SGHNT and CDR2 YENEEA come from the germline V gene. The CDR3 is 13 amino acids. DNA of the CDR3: TGTGCCAGCAGCTTGGAGGCGGGAGAGACCCAGTACTTC. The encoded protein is CASSLEAGETQYF.

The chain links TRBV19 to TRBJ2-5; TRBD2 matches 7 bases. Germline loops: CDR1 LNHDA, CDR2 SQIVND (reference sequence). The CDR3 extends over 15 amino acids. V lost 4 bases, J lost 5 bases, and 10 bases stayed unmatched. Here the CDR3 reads CASSKGGGFGETQYF. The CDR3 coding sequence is TGTGCCAGTAGTAAGGGCGGGGGATTCGGGGAGACCCAGTACTTC.

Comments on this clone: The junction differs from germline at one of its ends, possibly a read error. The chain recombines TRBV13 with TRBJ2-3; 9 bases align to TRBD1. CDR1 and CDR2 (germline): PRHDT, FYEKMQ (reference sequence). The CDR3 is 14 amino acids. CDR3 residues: CASSLGQGTDTQYF. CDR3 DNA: TGTGCCAGCAGCCTAGGACAGGGGACAGATACGCAGTATTTT.

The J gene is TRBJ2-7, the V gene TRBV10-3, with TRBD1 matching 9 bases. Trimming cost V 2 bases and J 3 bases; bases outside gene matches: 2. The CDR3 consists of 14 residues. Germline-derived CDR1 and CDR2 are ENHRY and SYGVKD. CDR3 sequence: CAISEGTGHYEQYF. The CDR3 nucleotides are TGTGCCATCAGTGAGGGGACAGGGCACTACGAGCAGTACTTC.

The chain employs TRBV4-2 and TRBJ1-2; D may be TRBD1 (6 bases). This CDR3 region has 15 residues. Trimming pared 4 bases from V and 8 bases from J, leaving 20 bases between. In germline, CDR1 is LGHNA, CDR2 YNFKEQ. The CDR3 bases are TGTGCCAGCAGCCCCGCTCGTCAGGGGCTATGGGGCTACACCTTC. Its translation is CASSPARQGLWGYTF.

The CDR3 bases are TGTGCCAGCAGCGCCGGACTAGCGGGAACGACAGATACGCAGTATTTT. As protein: CASSAGLAGTTDTQYF. This chain links TRBV5-4 with TRBJ2-3, with 12 bases aligning to TRBD2. The CDR3 extends over 16 amino acids. Unmatched junction bases numbered 6, after V lost 4 bases and J lost 3 bases. Germline values: CDR1 SGHNT, CDR2 YYREEE (reference sequence). The full variable domain, with the rest looked up from reference TRBV5-4 and TRBJ2-3, is ETGVTQSPTHLIKTRGQQVTLRCSSQSGHNTVSWYQQALGQGPQFIFQYYREEENGRGNFPPRFSGLQFPNYSSELNVNALELDDSALYLCASSAGLAGTTDTQYFGPGTRLTVL.

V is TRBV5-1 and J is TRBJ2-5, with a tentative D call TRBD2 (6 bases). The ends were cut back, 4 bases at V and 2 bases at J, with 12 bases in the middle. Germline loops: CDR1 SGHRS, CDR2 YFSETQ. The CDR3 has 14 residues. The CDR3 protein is CASSVGDLQETQYF. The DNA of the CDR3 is TGCGCCAGCAGCGTAGGGGACTTGCAAGAGACCCAGTACTTC. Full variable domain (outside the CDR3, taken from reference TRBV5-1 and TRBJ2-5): KAGVTQTPRYLIKTRGQQVTLSCSPISGHRSVSWYQQTPGQGLQFLFEYFSETQRNKGNFPGRFSGRQFSNSRSEMNVSTLELGDSALYLCASSVGDLQETQYFGPGTRLLVL.

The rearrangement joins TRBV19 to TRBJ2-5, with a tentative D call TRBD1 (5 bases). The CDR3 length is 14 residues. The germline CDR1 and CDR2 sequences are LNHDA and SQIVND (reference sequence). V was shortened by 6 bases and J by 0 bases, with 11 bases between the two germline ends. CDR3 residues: CASSPNRYQETQYF. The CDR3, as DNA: TGTGCCAGTAGCCCAAACAGGTACCAAGAGACCCAGTACTTC.

The CDR3 loop reads CATNRGTSGSNEQFF. DNA of the CDR3: TGTGCCACGAACAGGGGGACTAGCGGGAGCAATGAGCAGTTCTTC. This chain joins TRBV9 and TRBJ2-1; 14 bases align to TRBD2. CDR3 length: 15 amino acids. The junction had 8 bases not matched to a gene; V was cut back by 9 bases and J by 6 bases. The germline V gene encodes CDR1 SGDLS and CDR2 YYNGEE.